These 13 T cell receptor beta chains share one sample of origin, sequenced in a study of T cell responses to AZD1222 COVID-19 vaccine. Using immunoSEQ multiplex PCR, the repertoire was profiled, and TCRdb retains in-frame clones only, with some absent. The sample has about 120,000 clones, approximately 92% seen once; the top ten hold roughly 13%. Sequenced material: peripheral blood, taken on day 0 of AZD1222 vaccination. The receptor source for this set is an adult in good health.

This chain joins TRBV4-1 and TRBJ1-2; the match to TRBD1 covers 9 bases. The CDR3 is 15 residues long. The J segment lost 0 bases and the V segment lost 1 base, leaving 0 bases of the junction unmatched. Germline V CDR1 and CDR2: MGHRA, YSYEKL. The DNA of the CDR3 is TGCGCCAGCAGCCAAGGGACAGGGGCTAACTATGGCTACACCTTC. It codes for CASSQGTGANYGYTF.

The chain couples TRBV3-1 (or the pseudogene TRBV3-2) to TRBJ2-7, with 10 nucleotides matching TRBD2. Germline trimming cut 3 bases from V and 5 bases from J; bases unmatched to any gene: 4. This CDR3 spans 14 amino acids. The V gene's germline CDR1 is LGHDT and CDR2 YNNKEL (reference sequence). In DNA, the CDR3 is TGTGCCAGCAGCCAGGCCAGCGGGAGGGACGAGCAGTACTTC. It specifies CASSQASGRDEQYF.

This clone was seen only once. The chain couples TRBV4-3 to TRBJ1-1; a possible D gene is TRBD1 (5 bases). CDR1 and CDR2 (germline): LGHNA, YSLEER. V was clipped by 5 bases and J by 2 bases, with 12 bases between them. CDR3 length: 14 residues. The CDR3 sequence is CASSSQRGNTEAFF. The CDR3 region has the DNA TGCGCCAGCAGCTCCCAGAGGGGAAACACTGAAGCTTTCTTT.

The table lists this clone with a few counts. As DNA, the CDR3 is TGCGCCAGCAGCTTGGAGGTGGCAGGAAACTATGGCTACACCTTC. It specifies CASSLEVAGNYGYTF. The chain uses TRBV5-1 and TRBJ1-2; D gene uncertain. The V and J ends lost 0 bases and 2 bases respectively, with 11 bases between them. Germline lookup yields CDR1 SGHRS and CDR2 YFSETQ. This CDR3 has 15 amino acids.

The chain is built from TRBV28 and TRBJ2-5; D is ambiguous. The CDR3 spans 13 residues. The germline V and J ends were trimmed by 7 bases and 4 bases, with 13 bases remaining between them. The germline CDR1 and CDR2 sequences are MDHEN and SYDVKM. The DNA of the CDR3 is TGTGCCAGCACCCGGACCCTTGGAGAGACCCAGTACTTC. Its protein product is CASTRTLGETQYF. The full variable domain, with the rest looked up from reference TRBV28 and TRBJ2-5, is DVKVTQSSRYLVKRTGEKVFLECVQDMDHENMFWYRQDPGLGLRLIYFSYDVKMKEKGDIPEGYSVSREKKERFSLILESASTNQTSMYLCASTRTLGETQYFGPGTRLLVL.

The gene calls are TRBV7-2 and TRBJ1-1; a possible D gene is TRBD1 (6 bases). Trimming stripped 4 bases from V and 8 bases from J, with 8 bases between. Germline CDR1 and CDR2: SGHTA and FQGNSA. This CDR3 region has 11 residues. CDR3 region: CASSSGVEAFF. In DNA form, the CDR3 reads TGTGCCAGCAGCTCAGGGGTAGAAGCTTTCTTT.

CDR3 nucleotides: TGTGCCAGCAGTTTTAGAGGGCGGGGCAATGAGCAGTTCTTC. Translated: CASSFRGRGNEQFF. The J gene is TRBJ2-1, the V gene TRBV27; TRBD2 might be the D (6 bases). Germline V lookup: CDR1 MNHEY, CDR2 SMNVEV (reference sequence). Trimming left V 3 bases short and J 6 bases short, with 12 bases between. CDR3 size: 14 residues.

J is TRBJ2-7 and V is TRBV5-4; D is uncertain. The germline V and J ends were trimmed by 1 base and 2 bases, with 13 bases remaining between them. The length of the CDR3 is 15 residues. CDR1 and CDR2 from the germline V gene are SGHNT and YYREEE (reference sequence). CDR3 DNA: TGTGCCAGCAGCTTGAAACCAACAATCACCTACGAGCAGTACTTC. This translates into CASSLKPTITYEQYF.

The V and J genes are TRBV13 and TRBJ1-5; 8 nucleotides agree with TRBD1. V was pared by 4 bases and J by 6 bases, with 2 bases of the junction left unmatched. Germline-derived CDR1 and CDR2 are PRHDT and FYEKMQ (reference sequence). The CDR3 sequence is 13 residues long. The CDR3 DNA reads TGTGCCAGCAGCTCGACAGGGGCTCAGCCCCAGCATTTT. Translation gives CASSSTGAQPQHF.

The chain has TRBV13 and TRBJ1-2; 8 nucleotides line up with TRBD1. After removal of 3 bases from V and 1 base from J, the junction contained 4 bases not matched to a gene. The CDR3 is 15 amino acids. CDR1 is PRHDT and CDR2 is FYEKMQ in the germline V gene (reference sequence). Written as DNA, the CDR3 is TGTGCCAGCAGCTTGGGACAGGAGCTTAACTATGGCTACACCTTC. Translated: CASSLGQELNYGYTF.

This rearrangement joins TRBV9 to TRBJ2-3, with D perhaps TRBD1 or TRBD2 (6 bases each). V was trimmed by 6 bases and J by 2 bases, leaving 13 bases between them. The germline CDR1 and CDR2 sequences are SGDLS and YYNGEE. The CDR3 totals 14 residues. CDR3 loop: CASTGGIDTDTQYF. DNA of the CDR3: TGTGCCAGCACCGGGGGCATTGACACAGATACGCAGTATTTT.

The chain recombines TRBV12-1 with TRBJ1-2. TRBV12-1 corresponds to a pseudogene. The CDR3 runs 12 residues. CDR3 DNA: TGTGCCAGCAAACACGAGCTCTATGGCTACACCTTC. It encodes CASKHELYGYTF.

The rearrangement uses TRBV15 and TRBJ1-4; D is possibly TRBD1 (5 bases). Between the trimmed V and J ends, which lost 0 bases and 7 bases, there was a span of 12 bases. CDR1 and CDR2 (germline): LNHNV, YYDKDF (reference sequence). This CDR3 has 15 residues. CDR3 sequence reads: CATSRDIGTAEKLFF. The CDR3 DNA follows: TGTGCCACCAGCAGAGATATAGGGACTGCTGAAAAACTGTTTTTT. Variable domain in full (rest from reference TRBV15 and TRBJ1-4): DAMVIQNPRYQVTQFGKPVTLSCSQTLNHNVMYWYQQKSSQAPKLLFHYYDKDFNNEADTPDNFQSRRPNTSFCFLDIRSPGLGDTAMYLCATSRDIGTAEKLFFGSGTQLSVL.